This TCR beta chain is drawn from a study of CD8+ T cells in alopecia areata. Once RNA had been extracted, it was reverse transcribed into cDNA to act as the sequencing template. Some clones are missing from TCRdb's copy, which holds only in-frame ones; the method was immunoSEQ multiplex PCR. The sample lists some 130,000 clones; approximately 48% were seen once. This TCR was recovered from a human donor with alopecia areata. This material consisted of CD8+ T cells sorted from blood, taken at week 0.

The CDR3, as DNA: TGCAGCGCGGACAGGGTTTATGGCTACACCTTC. Translated: CSADRVYGYTF. The chain joins TRBV29-1 to TRBJ1-2, with 8 bases that match TRBD1. This CDR3 comprises 11 residues. J gave up 5 bases and V 7 bases, and 3 bases lay outside the gene matches. Germline lookup yields CDR1 SQVTM and CDR2 ANQGSEA.